This T cell receptor (beta chain) was recorded in a study of shared clonotypes between healthy human individuals. HIV-negative, healthy adults without recent acute infections or vaccinations were the donors. This table comes from immunoSEQ multiplex PCR, and its TCRdb copy is limited to in-frame clones, with some not included. This repertoire shows 2 million or so clones, about 95% found once; its top ten account for more than 0.1%. There are a few counts of this clone. Other DNA sequences in this specimen translate into the identical CDR3. Per germline, CDR1 SGHRS and CDR2 YFSETQ. The V end was cut by 0 bases, the J end by 2 bases, with 6 bases between. The CDR3 has 14 residues.

The sequence came from a man younger than 35 in good health. Sequenced sample: naive CD4+ T cells sorted from blood. Stated subset: CD45RA+ positively selected. This sequence joins TRBV5-1 and TRBJ1-5; D uncertain. The CDR3 sequence: CASSLEQGNQPQHF. Written as DNA, the CDR3 is TGCGCCAGCAGCTTGGAGCAGGGCAATCAGCCCCAGCATTTT.